The following is a TCR beta chain sequence with its context. TCRdb re-clonotyped the PCR reads via MiXCR. The sample carries some 29,000 clones, roughly 17% recorded once. Until they underwent thyroid surgery, no patient had received any treatment. The data were taken from a study of metastatic and nonmetastatic thyroid tumors. The V segment lost 3 bases and the J segment 2 bases; nucleotides outside the gene matches: 14. The CDR3 is 17 amino acids. CDR1 and CDR2 from the germline V gene are DFQATT and SNEGSKA (reference sequence). The J gene is TRBJ2-7, the V gene TRBV20-1, with TRBD2 matching over 9 bases. Sequenced: blood. The receptor was isolated from a female donor with papillary thyroid cancer or a benign thyroid nodule (not recorded which). Some clones in this sample may be carry-over from other donors' samples. CDR3 sequence reads: CSARVPKSGRLTYEQYF. The CDR3 DNA reads TGCAGTGCTAGGGTGCCGAAAAGCGGGAGGCTTACCTACGAGCAGTACTTC.